The rows below give T cell receptor beta chains drawn from one sample of a study of CD8 T cells in Susac syndrome. TCRdb re-analysed the immunoSEQ multiplex PCR reads in MiXCR, keeping a single row per CDR3 protein. The sample lists some 140,000 distinct CDR3 sequences, roughly 80% occurring once. Specimen: CD8+ T cells from PBMCs. These receptors came from a human donor with multiple sclerosis. Both conserved end residues are part of each CDR3. The D gene is left open where the match is weak. Clone size is stated in some rows and not others, as once, few, many or a class when expanded.

J gene: TRBJ2-2; V gene: TRBV28; clone size: .; D gene: .; CDR3 DNA: TGTGCCACCACTTCCGGGACGGCGAACACCGGGGAGCTGTTTTTT; CDR3 protein: CATTSGTANTGELFF
J gene: TRBJ1-6; V gene: TRBV12-3/TRBV12-4; clone size: .; D gene: TRBD1; CDR3 DNA: TGTGCCAGCTCTTACACTGGGGACAGGGACTATTCACCCCTCCACTTT; CDR3 protein: CASSYTGDRDYSPLHF
J gene: TRBJ1-1; V gene: TRBV12-5; clone size: .; D gene: TRBD1; CDR3 DNA: TGTGCTAGTGGTTTGGTAAGGTTATCGACAGGGGACACTGAAGCTTTCTTT; CDR3 protein: CASGLVRLSTGDTEAFF
J gene: TRBJ2-5; V gene: TRBV13; clone size: once; D gene: .; CDR3 DNA: TGTGCCAGCAGTAAAAGTAGGTACCAAGAGACCCAGTACTTC; CDR3 protein: CASSKSRYQETQYF
J gene: TRBJ2-1; V gene: TRBV5-1; clone size: .; D gene: .; CDR3 DNA: TGCGCCAGCAGCTTGGCTGTCGGGGACCGCTCCTACAATGAGCAGTTCTTC; CDR3 protein: CASSLAVGDRSYNEQFF
J gene: TRBJ1-1; V gene: TRBV4-1; clone size: few; D gene: .; CDR3 DNA: TGCGCCAGCAGCCAAGATCATGAAGGGGTTGCTTTCTTT; CDR3 protein: CASSQDHEGVAFF
J gene: TRBJ1-2; V gene: TRBV4-3; clone size: .; D gene: .; CDR3 DNA: TGCGCCAGCAGCCAAGGGTTCGATGTCCAGGCCGAATCGACGATTTACTATGGCTACACCTTC; CDR3 protein: CASSQGFDVQAESTIYYGYTF
J gene: TRBJ2-7; V gene: TRBV6-1; clone size: few; D gene: .; CDR3 DNA: TGTGCCAGCGCTCCGGGATCCTACGAGCAGTACTTC; CDR3 protein: CASAPGSYEQYF
J gene: TRBJ1-5; V gene: TRBV19; clone size: .; D gene: .; CDR3 DNA: TGTGCCAGTAGTCCAGGTGGAGAGCCCCAGCATTTT; CDR3 protein: CASSPGGEPQHF
J gene: TRBJ2-2; V gene: TRBV3-1; clone size: .; D gene: .; CDR3 DNA: TGTGCCAGCAGCCAAGTGGAATCGGTTACCGGGGAGCTGTTTTTT; CDR3 protein: CASSQVESVTGELFF
J gene: TRBJ1-1; V gene: TRBV5-1; clone size: few; D gene: .; CDR3 DNA: TGCGCCAGCAGCGTCGACAGTGGAACTGAAGCTTTCTTT; CDR3 protein: CASSVDSGTEAFF
J gene: TRBJ2-1; V gene: TRBV13; clone size: .; D gene: TRBD2; CDR3 DNA: TGTGCCAGCAGCTTAGGGACTAGCGGGAGTAGTAGCGATGAGCAGTTCTTC; CDR3 protein: CASSLGTSGSSSDEQFF
J gene: TRBJ2-7; V gene: TRBV5-4; clone size: .; D gene: .; CDR3 DNA: TGTGCCAGCAGCTTGGGGGGTAGTCCCGAGCAGTACTTC; CDR3 protein: CASSLGGSPEQYF
J gene: TRBJ2-2; V gene: TRBV7-9; clone size: .; D gene: .; CDR3 DNA: TGTGCCAGCAGCTCAACCGGGACGGAAAAGACTAACACCGGGGAGCTGTTTTTT; CDR3 protein: CASSSTGTEKTNTGELFF
J gene: TRBJ1-1; V gene: TRBV5-1; clone size: once; D gene: .; CDR3 DNA: TGCGCCAGCAGACCCGAGCGGGGCACTGAAGCTTTCTTT; CDR3 protein: CASRPERGTEAFF
J gene: TRBJ1-2; V gene: TRBV2; clone size: .; D gene: .; CDR3 DNA: TGTGCCAGCAGTGAGGCGAAGGCCTATGGCTACACCTTC; CDR3 protein: CASSEAKAYGYTF
J gene: TRBJ2-7; V gene: TRBV27; clone size: .; D gene: .; CDR3 DNA: TGTGCCAGCCTAGCACAGAGCTCCTACGAGCAGTACTTC; CDR3 protein: CASLAQSSYEQYF
J gene: TRBJ1-1; V gene: TRBV27; clone size: once; D gene: .; CDR3 DNA: TGTGCCAGCAGTTTTTGGGGGGCTAGCGACACTGAAGCTTTCTTT; CDR3 protein: CASSFWGASDTEAFF
J gene: TRBJ2-5; V gene: TRBV24-1; clone size: .; D gene: TRBD2; CDR3 DNA: TGTGCCACCAGTGACCTAGCGGGTATACAAGAGACCCAGTACTTC; CDR3 protein: CATSDLAGIQETQYF
J gene: TRBJ2-1; V gene: TRBV27; clone size: .; D gene: TRBD2; CDR3 DNA: TGTGCCAGCAGTTTATTGACGCGGGAGGGCACTGAGCAGTTCTTC; CDR3 protein: CASSLLTREGTEQFF
J gene: TRBJ2-3; V gene: TRBV7-9; clone size: .; D gene: TRBD1; CDR3 DNA: TGTGCCAGCAGCTGGGTACAGGGGGGCCGCACAGATACGCAGTATTTT; CDR3 protein: CASSWVQGGRTDTQYF
J gene: TRBJ1-5; V gene: TRBV28; clone size: .; D gene: .; CDR3 DNA: TGTGCCAGCAGTTTCCTAAACAGGGATGGGAGCAATCAGCCCCAGCATTTT; CDR3 protein: CASSFLNRDGSNQPQHF
J gene: TRBJ2-7; V gene: TRBV4-1; clone size: .; D gene: .; CDR3 DNA: TGCGCCAGCAGCCAAGGCAGGGTGGGGGAGCAGTACTTC; CDR3 protein: CASSQGRVGEQYF
J gene: TRBJ2-1; V gene: TRBV24-1; clone size: .; D gene: .; CDR3 DNA: TGTGCCACCAGTGGGCAGGACTCGACCTACTACAATGAGCAGTTCTTC; CDR3 protein: CATSGQDSTYYNEQFF
J gene: TRBJ2-7; V gene: TRBV5-6; clone size: few; D gene: .; CDR3 DNA: TGTGCCAGCAGCTTGAAATACGAGCAGTACTTC; CDR3 protein: CASSLKYEQYF
J gene: TRBJ2-7; V gene: TRBV7-9; clone size: .; D gene: TRBD1; CDR3 DNA: TGTGCCAGCAGCTTAGTGGCAGGGGGATACGAGCAGTACTTC; CDR3 protein: CASSLVAGGYEQYF
J gene: TRBJ1-1; V gene: TRBV3-1; clone size: .; D gene: .; CDR3 DNA: TGTGCCAGCAGCCAACAGGGCCAATTCATGAACACTGAAGCTTTCTTT; CDR3 protein: CASSQQGQFMNTEAFF
J gene: TRBJ2-7; V gene: TRBV7-9; clone size: few; D gene: .; CDR3 DNA: TGTGCCAGCAGCCACCTCGGGATCGAGGGGGGCGGGCAGTACTTC; CDR3 protein: CASSHLGIEGGGQYF
J gene: TRBJ2-3; V gene: TRBV12-3/TRBV12-4; clone size: .; D gene: .; CDR3 DNA: TGTGCCAGCAGATTGGAAAACACAGATACGCAGTATTTT; CDR3 protein: CASRLENTDTQYF
J gene: TRBJ1-5; V gene: TRBV19; clone size: .; D gene: TRBD1; CDR3 DNA: TGTGCCAGTAGTAGGACAGGGGATAGCAATCAGCCCCAGCATTTT; CDR3 protein: CASSRTGDSNQPQHF
J gene: TRBJ2-5; V gene: TRBV28; clone size: .; D gene: TRBD1; CDR3 DNA: TGTGCCAGCAGTCCCAACAGGGGCCGAGGAGAGACCCAGTACTTC; CDR3 protein: CASSPNRGRGETQYF
J gene: TRBJ2-1; V gene: TRBV6-1; clone size: once; D gene: TRBD2; CDR3 DNA: TGTGCCAGCAGTGAATTAGCGGGGGGTAACAATGAGCAGTTCTTC; CDR3 protein: CASSELAGGNNEQFF
J gene: TRBJ1-6; V gene: TRBV9; clone size: .; D gene: TRBD1; CDR3 DNA: TGTGCCAGCAGCCTTCGACAGGGCGGCTCACCCCTCCACTTT; CDR3 protein: CASSLRQGGSPLHF
J gene: TRBJ1-1; V gene: TRBV9; clone size: .; D gene: TRBD1; CDR3 DNA: TGTGCCAGCAGCGAGCATAGCGAGACAGGGTTGAACACTGAAGCTTTCTTT; CDR3 protein: CASSEHSETGLNTEAFF
J gene: TRBJ1-1; V gene: TRBV19; clone size: few; D gene: .; CDR3 DNA: TGTGCCAGTAGTACAAGATTGAACACTGAAGCTTTCTTT; CDR3 protein: CASSTRLNTEAFF
J gene: TRBJ2-3; V gene: TRBV19; clone size: .; D gene: .; CDR3 DNA: TGTGCCAGTAGTATAGTCGAGGCGGATACGCAGTATTTT; CDR3 protein: CASSIVEADTQYF
J gene: TRBJ2-7; V gene: TRBV19; clone size: few; D gene: .; CDR3 DNA: TGTGCCAGTAGTATAGGGGGGAGCTCCTACGAGCAGTACTTC; CDR3 protein: CASSIGGSSYEQYF
J gene: TRBJ2-2; V gene: TRBV29-1; clone size: .; D gene: TRBD2; CDR3 DNA: TGCAGCGTTCTTCCCCCGACGGGGGGACCCGGGGAGCTGTTTTTT; CDR3 protein: CSVLPPTGGPGELFF
J gene: TRBJ1-1; V gene: TRBV29-1; clone size: .; D gene: TRBD1; CDR3 DNA: TGCAGCGTTGACGGGACAGGGGGTGGTTACACTGAAGCTTTCTTT; CDR3 protein: CSVDGTGGGYTEAFF
J gene: TRBJ1-2; V gene: TRBV9; clone size: .; D gene: .; CDR3 DNA: TGTGCCAGCAGCCCAAAGGGGGGGGCCGATGTCTATGGCTACACCTTC; CDR3 protein: CASSPKGGADVYGYTF
J gene: TRBJ2-1; V gene: TRBV6-2/TRBV6-3; clone size: once; D gene: .; CDR3 DNA: TGTGCCAGCAGTTACTCGGGACCAAACAATGAGCAGTTCTTC; CDR3 protein: CASSYSGPNNEQFF
J gene: TRBJ1-1; V gene: TRBV5-1; clone size: .; D gene: .; CDR3 DNA: TGCGCCAGCAGCGGCCAGAACACTGAAGTTTTCTTT; CDR3 protein: CASSGQNTEVFF
J gene: TRBJ1-5; V gene: TRBV19; clone size: .; D gene: .; CDR3 DNA: TGTGCCAGTAGTTCCCGCCCTTACAGGACCGGGGGGCTGTATCAGCCCCAGCATTTT; CDR3 protein: CASSSRPYRTGGLYQPQHF
J gene: TRBJ2-1; V gene: TRBV7-9; clone size: .; D gene: TRBD2; CDR3 DNA: TGTGCCAGCGACGCGGGAGAATCCTACAATGAGCAGTTCTTC; CDR3 protein: CASDAGESYNEQFF
J gene: TRBJ1-1; V gene: TRBV6-4; clone size: .; D gene: .; CDR3 DNA: TGTGCCAGCAGTGACTCGGGGGAGGTGAACACTGAAGCTTTCTTT; CDR3 protein: CASSDSGEVNTEAFF
J gene: TRBJ2-7; V gene: TRBV27; clone size: .; D gene: .; CDR3 DNA: TGTGCCAGCAGCCCAGACTCTTTCGACAGCGAGCAGTACTTC; CDR3 protein: CASSPDSFDSEQYF
J gene: TRBJ2-3; V gene: TRBV7-3; clone size: .; D gene: TRBD2; CDR3 DNA: TGTGCCAGCAGCTCGCGGGAGCGCACAGATACGCAGTATTTT; CDR3 protein: CASSSRERTDTQYF
J gene: TRBJ2-1; V gene: TRBV7-9; clone size: .; D gene: .; CDR3 DNA: TGTGCCAGCAGCGACGGTAGTACCTCCTACAATGAGCAGTTCTTC; CDR3 protein: CASSDGSTSYNEQFF
J gene: TRBJ2-5; V gene: TRBV2; clone size: once; D gene: .; CDR3 DNA: TGTGCCAGCAGCGGGGACCCCCAAGAGACCCAGTACTTC; CDR3 protein: CASSGDPQETQYF
J gene: TRBJ1-5; V gene: TRBV4-1; clone size: few; D gene: .; CDR3 DNA: TGCGCCAGCAGCCACGGTTCGTATCAGCCCCAGCATTTT; CDR3 protein: CASSHGSYQPQHF
J gene: TRBJ1-2; V gene: TRBV24-1; clone size: .; D gene: .; CDR3 DNA: TGTGCCACCAGTGACGGCTATGGCTACACCTTC; CDR3 protein: CATSDGYGYTF
J gene: TRBJ1-1; V gene: TRBV20-1; clone size: .; D gene: .; CDR3 DNA: TGCAGTGCTAGCCGTGGACAGGAAGCTTTCTTT; CDR3 protein: CSASRGQEAFF
J gene: TRBJ2-5; V gene: TRBV28; clone size: .; D gene: .; CDR3 DNA: TGTGCCAGCAGTTTATATATTAGCCAAGAGACCCAGTACTTC; CDR3 protein: CASSLYISQETQYF
J gene: TRBJ2-1; V gene: TRBV30; clone size: .; D gene: TRBD2; CDR3 DNA: TGTGCCTGGAGTGGGCTAGCGGGGTTAGCCTCCTCCTACAATGAGCAGTTCTTC; CDR3 protein: CAWSGLAGLASSYNEQFF
J gene: TRBJ2-1; V gene: TRBV5-1; clone size: .; D gene: .; CDR3 DNA: TGCGCCAGCAGCTGGGTACTAGACAATGAGCAGTTCTTC; CDR3 protein: CASSWVLDNEQFF
J gene: TRBJ2-6; V gene: TRBV6-2/TRBV6-3; clone size: .; D gene: .; CDR3 DNA: TGTGCCAGCAGTTACGGGGACTCCCACGTCCTGACTTTC; CDR3 protein: CASSYGDSHVLTF
J gene: TRBJ2-3; V gene: TRBV28; clone size: .; D gene: .; CDR3 DNA: TGTGCCATCGCACCGGGACGGTCTAGCACAGATACGCAGTATTTT; CDR3 protein: CAIAPGRSSTDTQYF
J gene: TRBJ1-5; V gene: TRBV6-2/TRBV6-3; clone size: .; D gene: .; CDR3 DNA: TGTGCCAGCAAATGGGACGGCGATCAGCCCCAGCATTTT; CDR3 protein: CASKWDGDQPQHF
J gene: TRBJ1-1; V gene: TRBV12-3/TRBV12-4; clone size: .; D gene: TRBD1; CDR3 DNA: TGTGCCAGCGAAGACAGGGGGATGGCAGCTTTCTTT; CDR3 protein: CASEDRGMAAFF